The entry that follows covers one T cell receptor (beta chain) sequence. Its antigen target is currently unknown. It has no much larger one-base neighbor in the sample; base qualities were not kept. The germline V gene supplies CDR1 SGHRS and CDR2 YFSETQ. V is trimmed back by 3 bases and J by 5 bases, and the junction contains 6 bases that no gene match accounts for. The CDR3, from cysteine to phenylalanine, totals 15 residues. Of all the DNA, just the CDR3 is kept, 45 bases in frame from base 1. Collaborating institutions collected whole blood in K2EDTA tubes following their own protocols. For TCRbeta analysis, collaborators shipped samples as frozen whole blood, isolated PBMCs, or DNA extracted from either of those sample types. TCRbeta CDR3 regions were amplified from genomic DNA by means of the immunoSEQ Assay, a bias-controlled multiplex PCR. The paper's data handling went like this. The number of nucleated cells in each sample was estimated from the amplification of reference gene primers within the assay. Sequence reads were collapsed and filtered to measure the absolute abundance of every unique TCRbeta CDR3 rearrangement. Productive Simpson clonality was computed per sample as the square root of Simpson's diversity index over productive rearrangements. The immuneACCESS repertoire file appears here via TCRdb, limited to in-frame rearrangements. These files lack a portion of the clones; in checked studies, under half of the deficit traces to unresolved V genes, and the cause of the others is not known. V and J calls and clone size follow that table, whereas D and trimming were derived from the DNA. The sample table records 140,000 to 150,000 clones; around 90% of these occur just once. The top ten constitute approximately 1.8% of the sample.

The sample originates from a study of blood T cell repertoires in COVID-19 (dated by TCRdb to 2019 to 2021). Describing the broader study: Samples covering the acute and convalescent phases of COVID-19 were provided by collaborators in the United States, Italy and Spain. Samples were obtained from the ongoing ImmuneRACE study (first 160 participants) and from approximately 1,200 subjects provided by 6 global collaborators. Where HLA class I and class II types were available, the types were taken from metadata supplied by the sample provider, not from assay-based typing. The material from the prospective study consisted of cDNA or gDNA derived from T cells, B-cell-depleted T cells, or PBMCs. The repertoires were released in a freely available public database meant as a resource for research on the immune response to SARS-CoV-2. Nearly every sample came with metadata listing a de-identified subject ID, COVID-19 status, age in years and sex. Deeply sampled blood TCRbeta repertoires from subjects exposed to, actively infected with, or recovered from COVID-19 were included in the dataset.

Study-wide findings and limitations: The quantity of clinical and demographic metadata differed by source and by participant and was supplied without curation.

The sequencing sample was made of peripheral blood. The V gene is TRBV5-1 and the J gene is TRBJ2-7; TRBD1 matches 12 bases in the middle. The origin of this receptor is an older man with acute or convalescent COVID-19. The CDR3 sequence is CASSSGQGAIHEQYF. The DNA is TGCGCCAGCAGCTCGGGACAGGGGGCGATCCACGAGCAGTACTTC.